At least ten counts were recorded for the clone carrying this T cell receptor beta chain. This record belongs to a study of T-cell reconstitution after alpha-beta-depleted transplantation in children. The CDR3 is 17 residues long. Germline CDR1 reads LGHDT; CDR2 reads YNNKEL (reference sequence). V lost 1 base to trimming and J lost 7 bases; unmatched junction nucleotides: 12. Unique molecular identifiers were incorporated when the TCRbeta library was constructed. TCRdb used MiXCR to reprocess the PCR reads, holding one entry per CDR3 protein. The repertoire has under 300,000 distinct CDR3 sequences, 9.5% to 13% of them found once; the top ten carry less than 25%.

This clonotype was obtained from a male patient between 2 and 15 years old who had a stem cell transplant for chronic granulomatous disease, so the T cells may come from the graft donor. This specimen consisted of peripheral blood, obtained 180 days after TCRalphabeta/CD19-depleted stem cell transplant. The chain couples TRBV3-1 to TRBJ2-1; TRBD2 aligns across 8 bases. As DNA, the CDR3 is TGTGCCAGCAGCCAAGGTCTTAGCGGGACTACAGGAAATGAGCAGTTCTTC. Translation: CASSQGLSGTTGNEQFF.